This T cell receptor (beta chain) was obtained from a study of T cell responses to AZD1222 COVID-19 vaccine. This clone was observed a single time. Its target is not known. Second-dose intervals of approximately 4 or approximately 12 weeks were pooled. The CDR3 has 13 residues. The germline V gene has CDR1 SQVTM and CDR2 ANQGSEA. Trimming stripped 4 bases from V and 8 bases from J, with 14 bases between. Overall study findings and caveats: Among the donors, most were white British and more were female, and clonal diversity was possibly underestimated.

Some clones are missing from TCRdb's copy, which holds only in-frame ones; the method was immunoSEQ multiplex PCR. The data hold roughly 120,000 clones, with around 89% observed a single time. This TCR was sampled from an adult who received the AZD1222 COVID-19 vaccine. Sequencing used peripheral blood, obtained 28 days after the second AZD1222 dose. The V gene is TRBV29-1, the J gene TRBJ1-4; no definite D call. CDR3 residues: CSVVPGVGEKLFF. CDR3 nucleotides: TGCAGCGTTGTACCAGGAGTAGGCGAAAAACTGTTTTTT.